The clone carrying this T cell receptor (beta chain) appeared many times. As yet, its antigen is unknown. Constant-segment primers and 5'RACE yielded cDNA libraries for TCR alpha and TCR beta, each carrying sample barcodes and UMIs. One entry per CDR3 protein, called by TCRdb with MiXCR from the 5' RACE reads. The sample has 300,000 to 350,000 distinct CDR3 sequences; roughly a fifth are singletons. The data originate from a study of T-cell memory formation after mild COVID-19. Study context: Across donors, TCR clusters were largely donor specific. Whole-study results and caveats: Pre-infection memory harbored some responding clones, suggesting cross-reactive memory joined.

Sample: PBMCs or a T cell subset sorted from them (not recorded which). The clonotype comes from a man younger than 35 who had mild COVID-19 (a few samples of this study predate the infection). Cell type and time point are not known.

The CDR3 DNA sequence: TGCGCCAGCAGCCAGGAGCGGGGTGATACGCAGTATTTT. Protein: CASSQERGDTQYF. The chain joins TRBV4-3 to TRBJ2-3, with TRBD2 identical over 7 bases. V dropped 3 bases and J dropped 6; count of bases not matched to a gene: 3. Germline lookup yields CDR1 LGHNA and CDR2 YSLEER. CDR3 length: 13 residues.